Each of the 12 T cell receptor beta chains below was sequenced from the same sample in a study of immunodeficiency. Clones were sequenced by immunoSEQ multiplex PCR, and TCRdb holds only the in-frame ones, with some missing. The sample holds 1,400 or so clones, over 90% seen once. Input material: CD8+ T cells from blood. Receptors originate from a human donor in good health.

The chain is built from TRBV27 and TRBJ2-7; TRBD2 matches 8 bases. There are 15 residues in the CDR3. V was pared by 3 bases and J by 3 bases, with 7 bases of the junction left unmatched. The germline V gene has CDR1 MNHEY and CDR2 SMNVEV (reference sequence). CDR3 nucleotides: TGTGCCAGCAGTTTTAGCGGGGAAGGTATCTACGAGCAGTACTTC. It translates to CASSFSGEGIYEQYF.

J is TRBJ1-1 and V is TRBV5-4; D might be TRBD1 (5 bases). V lost 7 bases and J 3 bases, leaving 13 bases between the germline ends. CDR3 length: 13 amino acids. Germline V CDR1 and CDR2: SGHNT, YYREEE (reference sequence). The CDR3 coding sequence is TGTGCCAGCGGGACTCCGAGGGACACTGAAGCTTTCTTT. Encoded protein: CASGTPRDTEAFF.

The chain employs TRBV5-6 and TRBJ1-1; 7 bases map to TRBD1. Germline trimming cut 2 bases from V and 1 base from J; bases unmatched to any gene: 5. This CDR3 has 15 amino acids. In germline, CDR1 is SGHDT, CDR2 YYEEEE. The DNA of the CDR3 is TGTGCCAGCAGCTTACCGGGACAGACGAACACTGAAGCTTTCTTT. Protein product: CASSLPGQTNTEAFF.

J is TRBJ2-5 and V is TRBV13; 8 nucleotides match TRBD1. Germline-derived CDR1 and CDR2 are PRHDT and FYEKMQ (reference sequence). The CDR3 is 13 residues long. Germline trimming cut 4 bases from V and 5 bases from J; bases unmatched to any gene: 3. DNA for the CDR3: TGTGCCAGCAGCTGGACAGGGACGGAGACCCAGTACTTC. Its translation is CASSWTGTETQYF. Complete variable domain (other parts from reference TRBV13 and TRBJ2-5): AAGVIQSPRHLIKEKRETATLKCYPIPRHDTVYWYQQGPGQDPQFLISFYEKMQSDKGSIPDRFSAQQFSDYHSELNMSSLELGDSALYFCASSWTGTETQYFGPGTRLLVL.

J is TRBJ2-3 and V is TRBV7-3, with no clear D. This CDR3 contains 15 residues. Trimming took 3 bases from V and 3 from J, leaving 13 bases between them. CDR1 is SGHTA, CDR2 FQGTGA, per germline. CDR3 loop: CASSFSGLGTDTQYF. Written as DNA, the CDR3 is TGTGCCAGCAGCTTTTCCGGCCTTGGGACAGATACGCAGTATTTT. Together with reference TRBV7-3 and TRBJ2-3, the CDR3 gives the full variable domain: GAGVSQTPSNKVTEKGKYVELRCDPISGHTALYWYRQSLGQGPEFLIYFQGTGAADDSGLPNDRFFAVRPEGSVSTLKIQRTERGDSAVYLCASSFSGLGTDTQYFGPGTRLTVL.

This clone was counted a single time. The chain employs TRBV2 and TRBJ2-4; TRBD2 matches at 8 bases. There are 15 residues in the CDR3. Germline V gene data show CDR1 as SNHLY and CDR2 as FYNNEI. V trimming: 6 bases; J trimming: 1 base; junction bases outside the gene matches: 5. CDR3 DNA sequence: TGTGCCAGCAGATACAGCGGGGGTGCCAAAAACATTCAGTACTTC. This translates into CASRYSGGAKNIQYF.

The chain employs TRBV7-9 and TRBJ1-5, with D unresolved. Per the germline V gene, CDR1 is SEHNR and CDR2 is FQNEAQ (reference sequence). Trimming stripped 4 bases from V and 2 bases from J, with 6 bases between. The CDR3 contains 13 residues. CDR3 residues: CASSSDGNQPQHF. CDR3 DNA sequence: TGTGCCAGCAGCTCGGACGGCAATCAGCCCCAGCATTTT. Filled out from reference TRBV7-9 and TRBJ1-5, the complete variable domain reads DTGVSQNPRHKITKRGQNVTFRCDPISEHNRLYWYRQTLGQGPEFLTYFQNEAQLEKSRLLSDRFSAERPKGSFSTLEIQRTEQGDSAMYLCASSSDGNQPQHFGDGTRLSIL.

This clone was counted a single time. This chain uses TRBV27 with TRBJ1-2; TRBD1 aligns across 10 bases. The trim removed 6 bases at V and 5 bases at J, leaving 9 bases unmatched. The CDR3 runs to 15 residues. Germline assignment: CDR1 MNHEY and CDR2 SMNVEV (reference sequence). The chain's CDR3 is CASRMTGGTVYGYTF. CDR3 DNA sequence: TGTGCCAGCAGGATGACAGGGGGCACGGTTTATGGCTACACCTTC.

This clone has a single count. The chain combines TRBV7-8 with TRBJ1-1; 7 nucleotides agree with TRBD1. Trimming took 5 bases from V and 0 from J; bases not matched to a gene: 6. The CDR3 length is 15 residues. Germline V gene data show CDR1 as SGHVS and CDR2 as FQNEAQ. The CDR3 is CASSPSQGVNTEAFF. CDR3 DNA: TGTGCCAGCAGCCCAAGTCAGGGGGTGAACACTGAAGCTTTCTTT.

The gene calls are TRBV27 and TRBJ2-4, with D perhaps TRBD1 (5 bases). Germline assignment: CDR1 MNHEY and CDR2 SMNVEV (reference sequence). The CDR3 runs to 13 residues. V gave up 10 bases and J gave up 1 base, with 11 bases separating them. This CDR3 is CATMGQAKNIQYF. The CDR3 region has the DNA TGTGCCACCATGGGGCAGGCCAAAAACATTCAGTACTTC.

This clone appeared once. The chain uses TRBV5-1 and TRBJ1-6; D is unresolved. The V end lost 2 bases, the J end lost 7 bases, and 10 bases lay between the germline ends. CDR3 size: 14 residues. The V gene's germline CDR1 is SGHRS and CDR2 YFSETQ. Here the CDR3 DNA reads TGCGCCAGCAGCTTTGATAGCTCCAATTCACCCCTCCACTTT. Translation: CASSFDSSNSPLHF.

In this sample, this clone turned up once. This sequence joins TRBV15 and TRBJ1-2; D perhaps matches TRBD1 (6 bases). Germline CDR1 LNHNV, CDR2 YYDKDF (reference sequence). This CDR3 comprises 15 residues. V was clipped by 5 bases and J by 1 base, with 14 bases between them. The CDR3 region is CATSVTGTSNYGYTF. In nucleotides, the CDR3 is TGTGCCACCAGCGTTACCGGGACAAGTAACTATGGCTACACCTTC.